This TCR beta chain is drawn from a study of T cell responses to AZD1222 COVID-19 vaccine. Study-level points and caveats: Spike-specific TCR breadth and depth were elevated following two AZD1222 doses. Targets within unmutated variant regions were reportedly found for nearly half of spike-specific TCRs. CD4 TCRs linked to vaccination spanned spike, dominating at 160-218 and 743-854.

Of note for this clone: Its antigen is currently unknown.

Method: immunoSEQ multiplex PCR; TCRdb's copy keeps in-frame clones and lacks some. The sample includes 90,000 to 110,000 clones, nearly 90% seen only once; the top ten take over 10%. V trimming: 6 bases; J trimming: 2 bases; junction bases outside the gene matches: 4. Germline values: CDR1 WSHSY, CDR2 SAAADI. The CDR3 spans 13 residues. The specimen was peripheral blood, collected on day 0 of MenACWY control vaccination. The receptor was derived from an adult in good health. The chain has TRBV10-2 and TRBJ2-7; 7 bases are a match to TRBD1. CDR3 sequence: CASRGQSTYEQYF. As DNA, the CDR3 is TGCGCCAGCAGGGGACAGAGCACCTACGAGCAGTACTTC.